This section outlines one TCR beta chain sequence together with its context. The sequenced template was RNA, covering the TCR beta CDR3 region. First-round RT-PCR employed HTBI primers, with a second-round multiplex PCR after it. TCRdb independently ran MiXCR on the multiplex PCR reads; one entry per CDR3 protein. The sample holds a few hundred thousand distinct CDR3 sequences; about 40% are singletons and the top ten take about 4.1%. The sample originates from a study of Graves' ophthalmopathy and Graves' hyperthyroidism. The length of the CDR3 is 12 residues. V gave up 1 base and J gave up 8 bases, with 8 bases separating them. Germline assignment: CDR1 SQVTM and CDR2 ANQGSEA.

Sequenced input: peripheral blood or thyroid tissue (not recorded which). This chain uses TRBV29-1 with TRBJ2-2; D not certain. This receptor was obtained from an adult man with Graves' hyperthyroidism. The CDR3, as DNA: TGCAGCGTTGAAGGGCCAGTTGGGGAGCTGTTTTTT. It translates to CSVEGPVGELFF.